This TCR beta chain was sequenced during a study of T cells after yellow fever vaccination. Via MiXCR, TCRdb re-called the 5' RACE reads, giving one row per CDR3 protein. The sample shows 300,000 or so distinct CDR3 sequences, roughly 8.6% of them seen only once. Germline assignment: CDR1 LGHDT and CDR2 YNNKEL (reference sequence). This CDR3 region has 14 residues. Trimming left V 4 bases short and J 4 bases short, with 10 bases between. The sample was PBMCs, taken more than 35 days after the first yellow fever vaccination. The gene calls are TRBV3-1 and TRBJ2-2, with D perhaps TRBD2 (6 bases). The TCR comes from a man aged 18 to 30 who received the YFV17D yellow fever vaccine. CDR3 bases: TGTGCCAGCAGCCCGCGGGACGGCACCGGGGAGCTGTTTTTT. Translating it yields CASSPRDGTGELFF.